This T cell receptor beta chain was profiled in a study of blood T cells in healthy people across ages (dated by TCRdb to between 2014 and 2017). Turning to the overall study: In model experiments, roughly one uniquely barcoded TCR beta cDNA molecule per two T cells was captured by template switching. For two donors (one aged 18 to 30 and one aged 80 or older), the study analyzed two additional independent replicas of 1 million unique cDNA reads from the same blood draw. Donors were grouped into four age groups: young (average approximately 16 years), middle-aged (39), aged (approximately 58) and long-lived (82). Age-related changes in TCR beta repertoire diversity were measured in the study by deep sequencing normalized with unique cDNA molecular identifiers. To avoid experimental bias, donors of different ages were spread randomly across the sequencing lanes. The full study reports these points: Estimates of total diversity based on one million sequenced T cells were regarded as lower bounds and as underestimates. Because donor CMV infection status was unknown, age-related changes in expanded clonotypes were potentially confounded. Observed TCR beta diversity per million T cells fell roughly linearly with age, and a significant reduction was already apparent by age about 36. Observed TCR beta diversity correlated strongly with the percentage of naive T cells measured by flow cytometry. Because profiling used bulk unsorted PBMCs, naive and antigen-experienced compartments could not be compared conclusively. Compared with the aged group, more naive CD4+ T cells, fewer expanded clones and increased TCR diversity were shown by the long-lived group, suggesting age selection.

Library prep was done by 5' RACE. The sequencer listed for this sample is Illumina HiSeq 2500. A second roughly 6 to 11 cycle PCR used a sample-barcoded 5' primer and a J-beta primer mix. A unique molecular identifier was introduced onto each TCR beta cDNA molecule by a template-switch 5' adaptor carrying 12 random nucleotides. Each sample yielded at least 2.5 million CDR3-containing paired-end reads. First-strand cDNA synthesis was performed from all RNA using the Mint cDNA synthesis kit, with priming by a TRBC-specific oligonucleotide. All cDNA was treated with uracil-DNA glycosylase and then went through a first 18-cycle PCR with the universal primers M1SS and BC2_uni_R. Per the authors' processing: For normalization, 1 million high-quality reads were randomly selected from each sample, with every read carrying a distinct molecular identifier. Reads with shared molecular identifiers were discarded instead of being binned into consensus sequences. MiTCR, run with a Q25 quality threshold and the strictest error-elimination algorithm, handled CDR3 identification, clonotype clustering and error correction. A nonparametric unseen species model with Euler transformation was used to estimate a lower bound on total TCR beta diversity. TCRdb applied fastp at Q25 and MiXCR to the public reads, then kept only in-frame beta chains. Each record represents a unique CDR3 protein, reported with the most common genes and DNA among its rows. It is TCRdb's table, rather than the study itself, that gives the V and J calls and clone size. The sample table contains approximately 1.5 million distinct CDR3 sequences; only one count was recorded for around 40% of them. Approximately 4% of the sample belongs to the ten largest clones.

Donors were 30 to 45 systemically healthy Caucasian individuals from Russia aged about 6 to 100 years. Approximately 9.7 milliliters of peripheral blood were drawn from each donor into EDTA-treated Vacutainer tubes. Ficoll-Paque density-gradient centrifugation was used to isolate PBMCs, with at least 6 million per sample. Trizol reagent was used to extract total RNA from the PBMCs, yielding at least 5.5 micrograms per sample. For every donor, an aliquot of PBMCs went through flow cytometry to measure the percentages of naive CD45RAhigh/CD27high T cells. Taken from cysteine to phenylalanine, the CDR3 has 13 residues. Just the 39-base CDR3 DNA is kept, in frame starting at base 1. Cut back by 6 bases and 8 bases, the V and J ends lie 14 bases apart. Sequences MDHEN (CDR1) and SYDVKM (CDR2) are obtained from the germline V gene. This clonotype was observed a few times. Its recognized antigen is unknown. No much larger clone is present one base from it, and per-base qualities are unavailable.

This TCR came from a woman under 30 in good health. The rearranged segments are TRBV28 and TRBJ2-1, with the D gene tentatively TRBD1 or TRBD2, based on 6 matching bases in each. The material sequenced was blood. This receptor carries the CDR3 CASSLDSGHEQFF. The DNA is as follows: TGTGCCAGCAGCTTGGACAGCGGGCATGAGCAGTTCTTC.